The T cell receptor beta chain under discussion was sequenced for a study of CD8 T cells in ankylosing spondylitis. Many counts were recorded for this clonotype. TCRdb re-analysed the 5' RACE reads in MiXCR, keeping a single row per CDR3 protein. The profile shows some 70,000 distinct CDR3 sequences, 5.3% of them singletons. Between the trimmed V and J ends, which lost 7 bases and 0 bases, there was a span of 12 bases. The CDR3 spans 14 residues. This chain joins TRBV12-3 or TRBV12-4 and TRBJ1-1; D is perhaps TRBD1 (6 bases). The source material was blood, either unsorted or a sorted T cell fraction (not recorded which). This TCR derives from a male donor with ankylosing spondylitis or in good health (not recorded which). CDR3 amino acids: CASTLWDMNTEAFF. Here the CDR3 DNA reads TGTGCCAGCACCCTATGGGACATGAACACTGAAGCTTTCTTT.